This entry lists 23 T cell receptor beta chains sequenced from one sample in a study of identical twins. One entry per CDR3 protein results from TCRdb running MiXCR on the 5' RACE reads. This table has about 530,000 distinct CDR3 sequences, roughly 15% appearing once. The same sample was also used in a study of yellow fever vaccine responses in identical twins.

The sample comprised CD4+ T cells sorted from blood. Receptors originate from a young woman in good health.

This clonotype has only a few counts. The chain joins TRBV2 to TRBJ2-5; 9 bases agree with TRBD1. CDR3 size: 15 residues. V shed 5 bases, J shed 5 bases, and the junction held 9 bases outside the gene matches. Per germline, CDR1 SNHLY and CDR2 FYNNEI. The CDR3 sequence is CASSQTEGQGETQYF. The DNA of the CDR3 is TGTGCCAGCAGTCAAACCGAAGGACAGGGGGAGACCCAGTACTTC.

The gene calls are TRBV24-1 and TRBJ2-2; 7 bases fit TRBD1. V trimming: 4 bases; J trimming: 6 bases; junction bases outside the gene matches: 10. The CDR3 extends over 16 amino acids. Germline V gene sequence: CDR1 KGHDR, CDR2 SFDVKD. This CDR3 is CATSDSGTVRAGELFF. CDR3 nucleotides: TGTGCCACCAGTGACTCCGGGACAGTACGAGCCGGGGAGCTGTTTTTT.

V gene TRBV15 combines with J gene TRBJ2-1; D perhaps matches TRBD2 (7 bases). The V end lost 1 base, the J end lost 4 bases, and 17 bases lay between the germline ends. The length of the CDR3 is 17 residues. Germline V gene sequence: CDR1 LNHNV, CDR2 YYDKDF (reference sequence). CDR3 in DNA: TGTGCCACCAGCAGAGTAGCGGGCAACGGACAGTACAATGAGCAGTTCTTC. Translated: CATSRVAGNGQYNEQFF.

This clonotype was observed a few times. The chain combines TRBV2 with TRBJ2-2, with TRBD2 identical over 8 bases. With 4 bases clipped from V and 2 bases from J, the junction kept 9 bases outside the gene matches. The CDR3 is 17 residues long. Germline CDR1 SNHLY, CDR2 FYNNEI. CDR3 sequence: CASSAKGREVNTGELFF. As DNA, the CDR3 is TGTGCCAGCAGTGCCAAGGGGCGGGAGGTCAACACCGGGGAGCTGTTTTTT.

DNA of the CDR3: TGTGCCAGCAGAGCGGGACAGGGGGCGAGGTACAATGAGCAGTTCTTC. This encodes CASRAGQGARYNEQFF. This chain uses TRBV6-1 with TRBJ2-1, with 12 bases matching TRBD1. V dropped 6 bases and J dropped 4; count of bases not matched to a gene: 7. Germline V gene lookup returns CDR1 MNHNS and CDR2 SASEGT. CDR3 length: 16 residues.

This clonotype was seen more than once but under ten times. This chain uses TRBV5-1 with TRBJ1-1; the D is unclear. The CDR3 sequence is 15 residues long. The V end lost 2 bases, the J end lost 3 bases, and 14 bases lay between the germline ends. The germline V gene encodes CDR1 SGHRS and CDR2 YFSETQ. This CDR3 reads CASSLTRVFDTEAFF. The CDR3 bases are TGCGCCAGCAGCTTAACCAGAGTATTCGACACTGAAGCTTTCTTT.

Only a few counts were recorded for this clonotype. This rearrangement joins TRBV5-4 to TRBJ2-3; D not resolved. V was clipped by 6 bases and J by 4 bases, with 12 bases between them. The CDR3 has 13 residues. Per germline, CDR1 SGHNT and CDR2 YYREEE (reference sequence). The CDR3 sequence is CASNRPDADTQYF. In DNA form, the CDR3 reads TGTGCCAGCAACAGACCCGACGCAGATACGCAGTATTTT.

There are a few counts of this clonotype. This chain joins TRBV12-3 or TRBV12-4 and TRBJ2-1; D remains unclear. CDR3 length equals 14 residues. The germline V and J ends were trimmed by 1 base and 9 bases, with 13 bases remaining between them. The CDR3 DNA is TGTGCCAGCAGTTTAGATGCCCTCGGTCGTGAGCAGTTCTTC. It encodes CASSLDALGREQFF.

This clonotype has only a few counts. The chain couples TRBV28 to TRBJ2-7, with D perhaps TRBD1 (5 bases). This CDR3 is 12 amino acids long. Germline CDR1 and CDR2: MDHEN and SYDVKM. V lost 5 bases, J lost 6 bases, and 11 bases lay in between. The CDR3 reads CASSPQGLEQYV. Written as DNA, the CDR3 is TGTGCCAGCAGTCCCCAGGGTCTCGAGCAGTACGTC.

This chain links TRBV7-6 with TRBJ2-3; TRBD1 matches 7 bases. J gave up 5 bases and V 2 bases, and 10 bases lay outside the gene matches. Germline V lookup: CDR1 SGHVS, CDR2 FNYEAQ. The CDR3 contains 16 residues. The CDR3 reads CASSLQRQGLGDTQYF. In DNA, the CDR3 is TGTGCCAGCAGCTTACAGAGACAGGGATTGGGAGATACGCAGTATTTT.

This clonotype was found a few times. The V call is TRBV10-3, the J call TRBJ1-1, with no clear D. CDR3 length: 15 residues. Germline V gene data show CDR1 as ENHRY and CDR2 as SYGVKD. The germline V and J ends were trimmed by 0 bases and 6 bases, with 14 bases remaining between them. CDR3: CAISESTPNGAEAFF. The CDR3 DNA is TGTGCCATCAGTGAGTCGACTCCCAATGGGGCTGAAGCTTTCTTT.

This clonotype was seen a handful of times. J is TRBJ1-6 and V is TRBV6-1; TRBD1 matches 11 bases. Per germline, CDR1 MNHNS and CDR2 SASEGT. The length of the CDR3 is 18 residues. The J segment lost 3 bases and the V segment lost 6 bases, leaving 10 bases of the junction unmatched. The DNA of the CDR3 is TGTGCCAGCAGAGACACCGGGACAGGGGGTTTCTATAATTCACCCCTCCACTTT. It specifies CASRDTGTGGFYNSPLHF.

This clonotype was recorded at least ten times. J is TRBJ2-7 and V is TRBV10-3; D call uncertain. CDR3 length: 13 residues. V shed 3 bases and J shed 0 bases, with 6 bases lying between them. Germline V lookup: CDR1 ENHRY, CDR2 SYGVKD. The CDR3 here is CAISDSLSYEQYF. CDR3 bases: TGTGCCATCAGTGATAGCCTCTCCTACGAGCAGTACTTC.

This clonotype was observed a few times. This rearrangement joins TRBV19 to TRBJ1-5; no clear D. The CDR3 is made up of 15 amino acids. The V gene lost 3 bases and the J gene lost 2 bases, with 11 bases spanning the gap. Germline V gives CDR1 LNHDA, CDR2 SQIVND (reference sequence). CDR3 protein: CASSMGRDGNQPQHF. The CDR3 bases are TGTGCCAGTAGTATGGGGAGGGATGGCAATCAGCCCCAGCATTTT. Using reference TRBV19 and TRBJ1-5 for the parts outside the CDR3, the full variable domain is DGGITQSPKYLFRKEGQNVTLSCEQNLNHDAMYWYRQDPGQGLRLIYYSQIVNDFQKGDIAEGYSVSREKKESFPLTVTSAQKNPTAFYLCASSMGRDGNQPQHFGDGTRLSIL.

This sequence joins TRBV5-1 and TRBJ2-2; a weak D match, TRBD1 (6 bases). The CDR3 is made up of 14 amino acids. Germline values: CDR1 SGHRS, CDR2 YFSETQ. V lost 0 bases and J 6 bases, leaving 9 bases between the germline ends. In nucleotides, the CDR3 is TGCGCCAGCAGCTTGGATTACAGGGCCGGGGAGCTGTTTTTT. The encoded protein is CASSLDYRAGELFF.

J is TRBJ1-2 and V is TRBV5-1; D unresolved. Germline CDR1 SGHRS, CDR2 YFSETQ. The CDR3 covers 15 residues. With 5 bases removed from V and 4 bases from J, the gap between germline ends came to 18 bases. CDR3: CASRTAGAAGYGYTF. Written as DNA, the CDR3 is TGCGCCAGCAGGACGGCGGGCGCCGCGGGCTATGGCTACACCTTC. Full variable domain (outside the CDR3, taken from reference TRBV5-1 and TRBJ1-2): KAGVTQTPRYLIKTRGQQVTLSCSPISGHRSVSWYQQTPGQGLQFLFEYFSETQRNKGNFPGRFSGRQFSNSRSEMNVSTLELGDSALYLCASRTAGAAGYGYTFGSGTRLTVV.

A few counts support this clonotype. The V and J genes are TRBV15 and TRBJ2-2, with D unresolved. This CDR3 comprises 15 residues. V was pared by 3 bases and J by 6 bases, with 14 bases between. Germline V gene data show CDR1 as LNHNV and CDR2 as YYDKDF (reference sequence). CDR3 sequence reads: CATSSSRARSGELFF. As DNA, the CDR3 is TGTGCCACCAGCAGTAGTCGGGCCCGGTCCGGGGAGCTGTTTTTT.

This clonotype was observed a handful of times. It is likely a read error, because the conserved phenylalanine at the end of the CDR3 is missing. It is unclear where the CDR3 begins or ends on the DNA, so no DNA is shown, and the CDR3 is as TCRdb lists it. CDR3 in amino acids: CSARGGVRVPSL. This sequence joins TRBV20-1 and TRBJ2-7; the table's D call TRBD1 went unverified against the DNA. The CDR3 region is 12 residues in length, termini included. Per germline, CDR1 DFQATT and CDR2 SNEGSKA (reference sequence).

The genes are TRBV12-3 or TRBV12-4 and TRBJ2-2; D gene uncertain. The CDR3 loop spans 13 amino acids. Trimming took off 9 bases at V and 4 bases at J, with 12 bases between the two ends. CDR3 DNA: TGTGCCAGTTGGGGTGGGCGCACCGGGGAGCTGTTTTTT. This codes for CASWGGRTGELFF.

This clonotype was detected only a few times. The chain couples TRBV6-1 to TRBJ2-1, with a tentative D call TRBD1 (6 bases). From germline, CDR1 is MNHNS and CDR2 SASEGT. This CDR3 is built from 15 residues. The V and J ends lost 6 bases and 0 bases respectively, with 12 bases between them. CDR3 sequence (DNA): TGTGCCAGCAGACGGATGGACAGCTCCTACAATGAGCAGTTCTTC. Translating it yields CASRRMDSSYNEQFF.

This clonotype came up a few times. The chain couples TRBV7-9 to TRBJ2-7; D not certain. The germline V gene has CDR1 SEHNR and CDR2 FQNEAQ (reference sequence). V gave up 5 bases and J gave up 5 bases, with 13 bases separating them. This CDR3 has 13 residues. The CDR3 bases are TGTGCCAGCAGCCCCATCCAGTTGGACGAGCAGTACTTC. It encodes CASSPIQLDEQYF.

The chain combines TRBV2 with TRBJ1-4; 10 nucleotides agree with TRBD1. The V gene end was trimmed by 5 bases and the J gene end by 7 bases; junction bases not matched to a gene: 4. The CDR3 consists of 14 residues. Germline CDR1 is SNHLY and CDR2 is FYNNEI. In DNA form, the CDR3 reads TGTGCCAGCAGTCGACAGGGGGCGAGTGAAAAACTGTTTTTT. Its translation: CASSRQGASEKLFF.

This clonotype showed up just a few times. The CDR3 region is CASSLSGTDSGNTIYF. In nucleotides, the CDR3 is TGCGCCAGCAGCTTGTCAGGCACCGACTCTGGAAACACCATATATTTT. The chain has TRBV5-1 and TRBJ1-3; D uncertain. V was cut by 1 base and J by 0 bases, with 11 bases left in between. Per germline, CDR1 SGHRS and CDR2 YFSETQ. This CDR3 is 16 amino acids long.